This entry features one T cell receptor beta chain sequence. Its specificity is unknown. These data come from a study of identical twins. TCRdb fed the 5' RACE reads into MiXCR, producing one record per CDR3 protein. The table has about 900,000 distinct CDR3 sequences, 10% to 15% seen once. Healthy Caucasians were all of the donors. Trimming pared 1 base from V and 5 bases from J, leaving 11 bases between. Per the germline V gene, CDR1 is MNHNS and CDR2 is SASEGT. There are 14 residues in the CDR3. Points from the study as a whole: The analysis was cross-sectional rather than longitudinal within donors. Models predicted less out-of-frame TCR alpha sharing in monozygotic twins than was found. Twin pairs' shared out-of-frame alpha sequences were enriched in low generation probability.

This sample also appeared in a second study, on yellow fever vaccine responses in identical twins.

The clonotype was recovered from a woman aged 18-29 years in good health. The genes are TRBV6-1 and TRBJ1-1; D gene unclear. The sequenced sample was PBMCs. The CDR3, as DNA: TGTGCCAGCAGTGAAGGACACTTAGGGACTGAAGCTTTCTTT. This translates into CASSEGHLGTEAFF.